This T cell receptor (beta chain) was profiled in a study of graft-versus-host responses after intestinal transplantation (dated by TCRdb to about 2021). For the study in its entirety: Multivisceral, liver-intestinal, or isolated intestinal transplants were received by the recipients. Anti-thymocyte globulin induction was given to all recipients, followed by maintenance tacrolimus and steroids for about 3 years. Graft-versus-host and host-versus-graft alloreactive T cell clones were tracked in the graft, circulation and bone marrow after intestinal transplantation using bulk TCR-beta CDR3 sequencing. Alloreactive clones were identified by sequencing pre-transplant mixed lymphocyte reaction products and comparing these products with unstimulated pre-transplant donor and recipient T cells. A cohort of 24 intestinal transplant recipients, including one retransplant, was enrolled, and a few patients lacking pretransplant specimens were excluded. Donor T cell macrochimerism was defined as a peak of at least 4% donor T cells among recipient peripheral blood mononuclear cells. Rather than being sequenced by the commercial service, samples from a few later patients were sequenced in-house on an Illumina MiSeq and processed with MiXCR. Results the study describes overall, beyond this receptor: The relatively low number and heterogeneity of intestinal transplant patients limited the conclusions. Early after transplant, declines in HvG clones were associated with peak levels of circulating GvH clones. GvH clones were detected in recipient bone marrow, and some of these GvH clones were observed earlier in ileal mucosa or blood, consistent with an intestinal mucosal origin. In the allografts of patients with donor T cell macrochimerism, GvH to HvG T cell clonal ratios were high.

The time point tag for this specimen amounts to: cells obtained before transplantation from donor or recipient. In mixed lymphocyte reactions, some 200,000 CFSE-labeled pre-transplant responders were plated with some 200,000 irradiated violet-dye-labeled stimulators and cultured for 6 days. After the mixed lymphocyte reaction, proliferating CD3+CD4+CFSE-low and CD3+CD8+CFSE-low responder cells were FACS-sorted on a BD Influx sorter. Remarks on this clone: Base qualities are not at hand, and no much larger clone is one base apart.

A distance of 7 bases separates the germline ends of V and J, which lose 9 bases and 2 bases respectively. Per the germline V gene, MNHNS is the CDR1 and SASEGT is the CDR2. CDR3 length: 12 amino acids, cysteine to phenylalanine. The read is trimmed to its CDR3 DNA, 36 bases read in frame from base 1. Libraries were built with the immunoSEQ multiplex PCR assay. In most patients, genomic DNA was isolated using the Qiagen DNeasy Blood and Tissue Kit and sent frozen to Adaptive Biotechnologies for TCR sequencing. Adaptive Biotechnologies carried out high-throughput TCR-beta CDR3 sequencing of genomic DNA for most patients. In the source study's methods: Adaptive's ImmunoSEQ software supplied the TCR sequencing data for around 19 patients, while MiXCR and VDJtools were used to process three other patients. To correct CD4 versus CD8 sorting errors, sequences present in both subsets at a frequency ratio below 5:1 were removed. CDR3 nucleotide sequences shared between donor and recipient were removed because the origin of such sequences could not be assigned. Alloreactive clones required at least 2-fold expansion over unstimulated cells and minimum CFSE-low frequency of 0.002% (template counts) or 0.001% (read counts). A clone was considered mappable if detected in the sequenced pre-transplant spleen, lymph node, or MLR CFSE-low populations of the donor or recipient. The cumulative frequency of alloreactive clones was calculated as a percentage of all sequences, weighted by copy number. TCRdb mirrors the immuneACCESS table, restricted to in-frame sequences. Some clones are absent from its copies; in checked studies, under half trace to an unresolved V gene, and the reason for the others is unknown. The DNA was the basis for D and trimming; V, J and clone size are from that table. Within this sample are 12,000 to 15,000 clones, with 25% to 35% of them counted one time only. The biggest ten clones account for 3% to 4.5% of the sample.

The sequenced sample was alloreactive CD4+ T cells from a mixed lymphocyte reaction culture, obtained before intestinal transplant. This sample's cell subset or site label indicates: CFSE-low proliferating T cells sorted from approximately six-day pre-transplant mixed lymphocyte reaction (GvH or HvG direction). This TCR came from a human patient who received an intestinal transplant. This chain is built from TRBV6-1 and TRBJ2-2; the D segment might be TRBD1 or TRBD2, since each matches 5 bases. The DNA sequence reads TGTGCCAGTTGGGACAACACCGGGGAGCTGTTTTTT. Its amino acids are CASWDNTGELFF.